Listed here are 4 T cell receptor beta chains from one sample, sequenced in a study of graft-versus-host responses after intestinal transplantation. The data were produced by immunoSEQ multiplex PCR, yet TCRdb's version contains in-frame clones alone and is incomplete. The table records approximately 24,000 clones, 80% to 90% of them present only once. Sequenced here: PBMCs, sampled roughly 68 weeks after intestinal transplant. The receptors here all came from a human patient who received an intestinal transplant, so some T cells may come from the graft donor.

The gene calls are TRBV11-3 and TRBJ2-7, with 8 bases fitting TRBD2. The CDR3 consists of 14 residues. CDR1 and CDR2 from the germline V gene are SGHNT and YENEEA. The V gene end was trimmed by 5 bases and the J gene end by 3 bases; junction bases not matched to a gene: 6. CDR3 region: CASSPGGGGYEQYF. In DNA form, the CDR3 reads TGTGCCAGCAGCCCCGGGGGGGGCGGCTACGAGCAGTACTTC.

This sequence joins TRBV30 and TRBJ1-1; no clear D. Trimming cost V 0 bases and J 11 bases, with 16 bases left between them. Germline CDR1 GTSNPN, CDR2 SVGIG (reference sequence). This CDR3 has 13 amino acids. CDR3: CAWSVYGRNEAFF. DNA of the CDR3: TGTGCCTGGAGTGTATACGGGAGGAATGAGGCTTTCTTT.

The chain carries TRBV7-8 and TRBJ1-2; D unclear. This CDR3 contains 15 residues. Germline CDR1 and CDR2: SGHVS and FQNEAQ. The V and J ends lost 5 bases and 4 bases respectively, with 17 bases between them. CDR3 sequence (DNA): TGTGCCAGCAGCCTGGAGCCCACGGAGGGCTATGGCTACACCTTC. Its translation is CASSLEPTEGYGYTF. Full variable domain (missing parts from reference TRBV7-8 and TRBJ1-2): GAGVSQSPRYKVAKRGQDVALRCDPISGHVSLFWYQQALGQGPEFLTYFQNEAQLDKSGLPSDRFFAERPEGSVSTLKIQRTQQEDSAVYLCASSLEPTEGYGYTFGSGTRLTVV.

The rearrangement uses TRBV19 and TRBJ2-1; D perhaps matches TRBD1 (5 bases). Germline assignment: CDR1 LNHDA and CDR2 SQIVND (reference sequence). There are 14 residues in the CDR3. The germline V and J ends were trimmed by 3 bases and 7 bases, with 13 bases remaining between them. CDR3 residues: CASSILPAGNEQFF. The CDR3 DNA follows: TGTGCCAGTAGTATCCTACCCGCAGGGAATGAGCAGTTCTTC. The entire variable domain, with the rest obtained from reference TRBV19 and TRBJ2-1, is as follows: DGGITQSPKYLFRKEGQNVTLSCEQNLNHDAMYWYRQDPGQGLRLIYYSQIVNDFQKGDIAEGYSVSREKKESFPLTVTSAQKNPTAFYLCASSILPAGNEQFFGPGTRLTVL.